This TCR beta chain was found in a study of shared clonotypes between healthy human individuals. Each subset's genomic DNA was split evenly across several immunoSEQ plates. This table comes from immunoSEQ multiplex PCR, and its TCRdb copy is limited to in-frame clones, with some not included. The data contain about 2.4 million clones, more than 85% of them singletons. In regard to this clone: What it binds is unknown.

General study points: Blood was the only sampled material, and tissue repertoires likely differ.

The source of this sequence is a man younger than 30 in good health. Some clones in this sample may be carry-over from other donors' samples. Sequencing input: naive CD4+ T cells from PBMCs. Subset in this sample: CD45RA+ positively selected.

The CDR3 reads CASSLYTGALYEQYF. The CDR3 coding sequence is TGTGCCAGCAGCTTATACACAGGGGCTCTCTACGAGCAGTACTTC. The V and J genes are TRBV11-3 and TRBJ2-7, with 7 bases lining up with TRBD1. The CDR3 length is 15 residues. Germline trimming cut 2 bases from V and 3 bases from J; bases unmatched to any gene: 7. CDR1 and CDR2 from the germline V gene are SGHNT and YENEEA.